Listed below are T cell receptor beta chains from one sample, sequenced in a study of CD8 T cells in ankylosing spondylitis. From the 5' RACE reads, TCRdb called clonotypes with MiXCR, one entry per CDR3 protein. The table has under 150,000 distinct CDR3 sequences, 7% to 10% seen once; the top ten hold 7.3%. The sample consisted of synovial fluid, either unsorted or a sorted T cell fraction (not recorded which). The receptor source for this set is a male donor with ankylosing spondylitis. Each CDR3 is given without its conserved first and last residue. A D gene is named only where the DNA matches it firmly. Clone sizes are given selectively: once, few, many, or a class where the clone is expanded.

TRBD1,TRBJ2-5,few,TRBV28,ASSWTGFQETQY
TRBD2,TRBJ2-1,NA,TRBV20-1,SARVSGKARAGNEQF
TRBD2,TRBJ2-1,few,TRBV7-7,ASSSPKLGLAGGYIEQF
TRBD2,TRBJ2-1,few,TRBV12-3/TRBV12-4,ASSLSAGGYNEQF
NA,TRBJ1-1,many,TRBV4-3,ASRVDRYTEAF
NA,TRBJ2-6,few,TRBV20-1,SATDGSGANVLT
TRBD2,TRBJ2-1,many,TRBV30,AGSGARNEQF
TRBD1,TRBJ1-2,NA,TRBV5-1,ASSLGTGVVYGYT
NA,TRBJ2-3,few,TRBV7-2,ASSFRGTTDTQY
NA,TRBJ1-1,NA,TRBV18,ASSSRLGNTEAF
NA,TRBJ2-7,NA,TRBV20-1,SAGGGSYEQY
NA,TRBJ1-1,many,TRBV4-2,ASSQDYGYYRWAEAF
NA,TRBJ2-3,many,TRBV6-1,ASSGKGRATDTQY
NA,TRBJ2-2,few,TRBV3-1,ASSQGAGYTGELF
NA,TRBJ2-3,NA,TRBV28,ASSFSPPDWRDTQY
TRBD2,TRBJ2-1,many,TRBV20-1,SARVLPKRGYNEQF
TRBD2,TRBJ2-7,NA,TRBV11-2,ASSLRLAGPYEQY
NA,TRBJ2-1,many,TRBV20-1,SANFLPYNEQF
TRBD2,TRBJ2-3,many,TRBV20-1,SARGGRGSTDTQY
TRBD2,TRBJ2-5,many,TRBV5-1,ASSLTTSGAGETQY
NA,TRBJ1-2,many,TRBV28,ATIRWDGYT
TRBD1,TRBJ1-5,many,TRBV2,ASRGQRSNQPQH
NA,TRBJ1-1,NA,TRBV20-1,SASPQDYYTEAF
NA,TRBJ2-5,many,TRBV2,ASSERSRETQY
TRBD1,TRBJ1-1,many,TRBV28,ASSLRTGGAAF
TRBD2,TRBJ2-1,many,TRBV9,ASSERAGGDEQF
TRBD2,TRBJ2-3,many,TRBV20-1,SAKRGGFTDTQY
NA,TRBJ1-1,few,TRBV5-6,ASSFFRDGDTEAF
TRBD1,TRBJ2-7,many,TRBV10-3,AISPVQGARYEQY
NA,TRBJ1-5,many,TRBV7-9,ASSLWGDQPQH
TRBD2,TRBJ2-5,many,TRBV7-9,ASSLWGGETQY
NA,TRBJ2-1,few,TRBV7-9,ASSEGNNEQF
NA,TRBJ2-6,few,TRBV4-1,ASSQVAIPGANVLT
NA,TRBJ2-5,many,TRBV20-1,SAIRGRLETQY
NA,TRBJ1-1,many,TRBV5-1,ASRSPNTEAF
TRBD1,TRBJ2-2,many,TRBV2,ASRRDRATGELF
TRBD1,TRBJ2-2,NA,TRBV11-2,ASSLDVGQGVSGELF
TRBD1,TRBJ1-2,NA,TRBV20-1,SASPTGNNYGYT
NA,TRBJ2-7,many,TRBV6-5,ASSYEGNRAYEQY
NA,TRBJ2-4,NA,TRBV2,ASSEVYRKNIQY
TRBD2,TRBJ2-5,few,TRBV5-1,ASSLQRGMEETQY
NA,TRBJ2-1,few,TRBV2,ASRIEGEQF
NA,TRBJ2-3,many,TRBV7-2,ASSAMTGTDTQY
TRBD2,TRBJ2-7,NA,TRBV12-3/TRBV12-4,TCSARGGLAGMSYEQY
NA,TRBJ2-6,many,TRBV11-2,ASSPLGSGANVLT
NA,TRBJ1-6,medium-sized,TRBV21-1,ASTYGSHHFYNSPLH
NA,TRBJ2-3,many,TRBV5-1,ASSLASGGRGTDTQY
TRBD1,TRBJ2-1,many,TRBV9,ASSPFRTGGGSEQF
NA,TRBJ1-1,many,TRBV24-1,ATSDLIGIAF
NA,TRBJ2-3,few,TRBV5-4,ASSLTRPDTQY
NA,TRBJ2-2,NA,TRBV4-3,ASSQDYRDTGELF
TRBD1,TRBJ2-7,few,TRBV29-1,SVGTGGEDEQY
NA,TRBJ2-7,few,TRBV20-1,SASRPASGSYEQY
NA,TRBJ1-5,many,TRBV28,ASSYDRDQPQH
TRBD1,TRBJ1-4,many,TRBV7-2,ASSLRTGGANEKLF